This T cell receptor beta chain was retrieved from a study of beta chain features in type 1 diabetes. As every portion of the isolated RNA was reverse transcribed, the sequencing read expressed TCRB transcripts. Measured with immunoSEQ multiplex PCR; TCRdb has only the in-frame clones, and not every one. This sample has 130,000 to 150,000 clones; about 44% occur once, and the top ten carry under 0.5%. Remarks on this clone: The antigen remains undetermined.

Study outcomes and limitations: VDJ junctions sequenced from type 1 diabetes patients showed fewer insertions and more deletions.

CDR3 size: 13 residues. Deletions cut 2 bases from V and 7 bases from J, with 9 bases between. Germline lookup yields CDR1 SGHRS and CDR2 YFSETQ. The receptor was isolated from a man younger than 30 in good health. The chain links TRBV5-1 to TRBJ2-2; D remains ambiguous. The sample comprised Tregs from blood. The chain's CDR3 is CASSFLVVGELFF. Here the CDR3 DNA reads TGCGCCAGCAGCTTTTTAGTCGTCGGGGAGCTGTTTTTT.